This T cell receptor beta chain was captured in a study of blood T cell repertoires in COVID-19. About the research overall: T cells, B-cell-depleted T cells, or PBMCs provided the cDNA or gDNA that served as material.

TCRdb's copy holds only in-frame clones and misses some; the assay was immunoSEQ multiplex PCR. The sample lists 85,000 to 100,000 clones, roughly 80% occurring once. This TCR came from a human donor in a cohort sampled during active COVID-19. The sequencing sample was made of peripheral blood.

Written as DNA, the CDR3 is TGCGCCAGCAGCCAAGAACTAGCGGGAGGGTCCACAGATACGCAGTATTTT. The encoded protein is CASSQELAGGSTDTQYF. The chain couples TRBV4-1 to TRBJ2-3; 13 bases match TRBD2. V dropped 0 bases and J dropped 2; count of bases not matched to a gene: 2. Germline assignment: CDR1 MGHRA and CDR2 YSYEKL. CDR3 length equals 17 residues.